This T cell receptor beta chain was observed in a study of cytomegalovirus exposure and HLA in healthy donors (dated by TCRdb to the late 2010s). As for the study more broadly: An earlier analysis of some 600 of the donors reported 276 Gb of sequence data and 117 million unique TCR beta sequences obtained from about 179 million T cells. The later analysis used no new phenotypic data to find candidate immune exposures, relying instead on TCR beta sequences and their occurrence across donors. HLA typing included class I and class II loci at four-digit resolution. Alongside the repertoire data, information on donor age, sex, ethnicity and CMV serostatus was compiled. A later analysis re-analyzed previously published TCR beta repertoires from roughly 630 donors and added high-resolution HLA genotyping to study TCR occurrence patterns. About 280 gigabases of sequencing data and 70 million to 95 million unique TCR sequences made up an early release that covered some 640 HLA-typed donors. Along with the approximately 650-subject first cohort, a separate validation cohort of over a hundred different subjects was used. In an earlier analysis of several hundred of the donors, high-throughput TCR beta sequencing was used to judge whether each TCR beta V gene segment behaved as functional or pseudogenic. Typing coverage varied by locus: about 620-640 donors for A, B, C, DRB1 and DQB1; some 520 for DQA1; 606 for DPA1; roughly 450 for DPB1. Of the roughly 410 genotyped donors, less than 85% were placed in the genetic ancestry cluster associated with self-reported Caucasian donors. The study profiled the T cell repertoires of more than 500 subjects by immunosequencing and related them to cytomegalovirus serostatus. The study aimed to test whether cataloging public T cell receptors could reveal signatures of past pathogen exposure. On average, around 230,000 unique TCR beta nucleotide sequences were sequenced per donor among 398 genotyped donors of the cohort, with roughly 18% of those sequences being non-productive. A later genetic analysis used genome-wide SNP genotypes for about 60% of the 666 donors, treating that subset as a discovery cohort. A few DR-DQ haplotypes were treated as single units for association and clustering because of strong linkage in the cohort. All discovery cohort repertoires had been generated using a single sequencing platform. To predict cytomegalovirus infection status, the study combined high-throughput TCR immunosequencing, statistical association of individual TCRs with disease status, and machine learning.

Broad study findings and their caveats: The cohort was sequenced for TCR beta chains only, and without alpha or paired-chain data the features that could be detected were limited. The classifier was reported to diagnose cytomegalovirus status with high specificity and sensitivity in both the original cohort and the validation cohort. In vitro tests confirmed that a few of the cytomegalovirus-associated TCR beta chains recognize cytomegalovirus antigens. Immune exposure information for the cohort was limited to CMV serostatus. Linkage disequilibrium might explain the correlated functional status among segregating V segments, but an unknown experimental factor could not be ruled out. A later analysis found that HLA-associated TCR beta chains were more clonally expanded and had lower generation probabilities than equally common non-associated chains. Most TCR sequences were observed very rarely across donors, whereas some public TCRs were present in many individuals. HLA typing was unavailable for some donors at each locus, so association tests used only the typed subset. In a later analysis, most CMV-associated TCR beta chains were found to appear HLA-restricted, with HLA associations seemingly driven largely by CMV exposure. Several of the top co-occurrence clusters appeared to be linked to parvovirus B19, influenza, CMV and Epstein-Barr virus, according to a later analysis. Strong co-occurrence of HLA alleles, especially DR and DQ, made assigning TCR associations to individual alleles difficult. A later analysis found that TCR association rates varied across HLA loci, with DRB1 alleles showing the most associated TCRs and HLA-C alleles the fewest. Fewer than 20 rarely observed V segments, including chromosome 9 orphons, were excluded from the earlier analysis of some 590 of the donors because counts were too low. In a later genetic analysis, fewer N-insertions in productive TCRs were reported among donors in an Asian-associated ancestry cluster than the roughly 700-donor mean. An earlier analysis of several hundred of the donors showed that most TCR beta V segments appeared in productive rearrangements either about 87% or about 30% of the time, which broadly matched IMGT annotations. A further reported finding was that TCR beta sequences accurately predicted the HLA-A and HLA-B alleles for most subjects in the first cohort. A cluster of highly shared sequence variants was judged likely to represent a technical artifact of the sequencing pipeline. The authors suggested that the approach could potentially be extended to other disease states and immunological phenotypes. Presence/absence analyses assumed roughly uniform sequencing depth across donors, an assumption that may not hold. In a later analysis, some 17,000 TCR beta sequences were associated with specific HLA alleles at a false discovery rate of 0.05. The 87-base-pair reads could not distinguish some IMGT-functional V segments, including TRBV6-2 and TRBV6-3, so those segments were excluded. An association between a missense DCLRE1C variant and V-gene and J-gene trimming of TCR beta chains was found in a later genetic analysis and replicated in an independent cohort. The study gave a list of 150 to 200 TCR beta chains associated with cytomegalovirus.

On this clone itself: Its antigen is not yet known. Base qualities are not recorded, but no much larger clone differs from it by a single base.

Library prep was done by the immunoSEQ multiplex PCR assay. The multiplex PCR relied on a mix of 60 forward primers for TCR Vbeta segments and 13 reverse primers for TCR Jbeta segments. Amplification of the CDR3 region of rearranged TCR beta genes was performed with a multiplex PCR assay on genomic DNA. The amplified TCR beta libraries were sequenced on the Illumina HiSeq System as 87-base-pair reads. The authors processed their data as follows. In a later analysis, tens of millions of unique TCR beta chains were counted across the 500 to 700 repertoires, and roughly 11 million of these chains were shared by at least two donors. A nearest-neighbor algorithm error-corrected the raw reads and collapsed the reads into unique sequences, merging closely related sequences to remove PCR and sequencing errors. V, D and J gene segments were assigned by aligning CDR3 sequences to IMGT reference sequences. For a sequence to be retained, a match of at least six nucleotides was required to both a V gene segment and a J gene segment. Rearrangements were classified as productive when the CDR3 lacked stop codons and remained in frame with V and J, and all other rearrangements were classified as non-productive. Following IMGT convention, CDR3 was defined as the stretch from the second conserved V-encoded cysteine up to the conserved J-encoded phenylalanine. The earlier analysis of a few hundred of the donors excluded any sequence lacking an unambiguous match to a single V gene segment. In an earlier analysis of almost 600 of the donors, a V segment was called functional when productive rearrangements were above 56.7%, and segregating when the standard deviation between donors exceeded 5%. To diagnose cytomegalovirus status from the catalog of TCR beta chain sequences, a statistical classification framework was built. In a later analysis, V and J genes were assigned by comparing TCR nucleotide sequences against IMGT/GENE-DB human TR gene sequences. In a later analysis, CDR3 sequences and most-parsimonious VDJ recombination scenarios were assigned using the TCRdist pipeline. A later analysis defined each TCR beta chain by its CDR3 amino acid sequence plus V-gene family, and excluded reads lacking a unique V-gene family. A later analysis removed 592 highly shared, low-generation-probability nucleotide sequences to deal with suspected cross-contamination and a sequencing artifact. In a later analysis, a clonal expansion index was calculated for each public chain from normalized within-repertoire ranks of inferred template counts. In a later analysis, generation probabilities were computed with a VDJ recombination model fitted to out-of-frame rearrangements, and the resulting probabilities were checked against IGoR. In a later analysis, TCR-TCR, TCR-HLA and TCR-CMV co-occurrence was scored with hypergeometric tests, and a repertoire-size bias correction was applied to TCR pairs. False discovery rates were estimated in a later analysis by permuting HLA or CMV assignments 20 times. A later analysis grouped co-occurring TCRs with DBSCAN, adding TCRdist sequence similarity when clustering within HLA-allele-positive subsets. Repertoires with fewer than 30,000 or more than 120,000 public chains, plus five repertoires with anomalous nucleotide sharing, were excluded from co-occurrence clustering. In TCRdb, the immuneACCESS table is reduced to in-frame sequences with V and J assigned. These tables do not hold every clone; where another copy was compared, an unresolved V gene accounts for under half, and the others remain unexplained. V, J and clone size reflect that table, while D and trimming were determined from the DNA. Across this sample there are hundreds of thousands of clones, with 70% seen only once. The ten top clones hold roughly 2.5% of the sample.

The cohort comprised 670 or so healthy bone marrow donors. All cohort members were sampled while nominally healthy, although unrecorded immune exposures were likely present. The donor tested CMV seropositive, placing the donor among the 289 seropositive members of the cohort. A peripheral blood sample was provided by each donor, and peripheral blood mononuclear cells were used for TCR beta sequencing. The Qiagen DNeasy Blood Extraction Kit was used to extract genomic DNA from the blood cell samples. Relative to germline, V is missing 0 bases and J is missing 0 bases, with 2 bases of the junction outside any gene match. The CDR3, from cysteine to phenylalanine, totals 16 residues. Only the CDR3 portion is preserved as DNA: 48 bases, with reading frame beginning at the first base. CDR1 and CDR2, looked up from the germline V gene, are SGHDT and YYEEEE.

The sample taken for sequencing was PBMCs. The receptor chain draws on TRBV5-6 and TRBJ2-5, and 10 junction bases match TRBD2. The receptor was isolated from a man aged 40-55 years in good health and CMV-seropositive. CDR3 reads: CASSLVSGGHQETQYF. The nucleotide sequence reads TGTGCCAGCAGCTTGGTTAGCGGGGGGCACCAAGAGACCCAGTACTTC.